This T cell receptor beta chain appears in the sequencing data of a study of OX40 agonist ivuxolimab in advanced cancers. Study-level findings and limits: CD4+ and CD8+ blood T cells expanded clonally by week 6 at 0.1 to 3.0 mg/kg. CD8+ T cells (on average) carried more expanded clones than CD4+ T cells.

This CDR3 comprises 14 residues. Germline-derived CDR1 and CDR2 are MNHNY and SVGAGI (reference sequence). With 2 bases removed from V and 10 bases from J, the gap between germline ends came to 12 bases. By sample fraction, this clone is medium-sized (0.01 to 0.1%). Its specificity is unknown. Data came from immunoSEQ multiplex PCR; TCRdb stores just in-frame clones and leaves some out. The table shows roughly 63,000 clones, with about nine tenths occurring only once. V gene TRBV6-6 combines with J gene TRBJ1-6; D gene ambiguous. The sample consisted of CD4+ or CD8+ T cells sorted from blood, taken in a trial of the OX40 agonist ivuxolimab. This TCR was sampled from an adult with an advanced solid tumor such as melanoma, head and neck, liver or kidney cancer. CDR3 protein: CASSYLPSGSPLHF. DNA for the CDR3: TGTGCCAGCAGTTACCTCCCTTCGGGGTCACCCCTCCACTTT.